This TCR beta chain was documented in a study of shared clonotypes between healthy human individuals. Across the whole study: Three plates each covered CD4 naive and memory; CD8 naive two, CD8 memory one. Study observations and caveats: Non-shared clonotypes displayed generation probabilities falling below those of clonotypes present in all four donors. Sequencing of the sorted subsets was shown by rarefaction to be incomplete despite large depth.

As to this clone: Its cognate antigen is unknown.

The junction had 6 bases not matched to a gene; V was cut back by 4 bases and J by 6 bases. Germline V lookup: CDR1 SQVTM, CDR2 ANQGSEA. This CDR3 comprises 13 residues. Approximately 30,000 T cell genomes (around 200 ng DNA) went into each sorted-subset replicate. Profiling relied on immunoSEQ multiplex PCR, and the TCRdb table lists in-frame clones only, not all of them. The table lists about 2.4 million clones, over 85% of them singletons, with 0.36% in the top ten. This chain joins TRBV29-1 and TRBJ1-2; 9 bases are a match to TRBD1. This TCR derives from a man aged 18 to 29 in good health. Some clones in this sample may be carry-over from other donors' samples. Sequencing used naive CD4+ T cells from PBMCs. The subset: CD45RA+ positively selected. CDR3 DNA sequence: TGCAGCGTTGGGGACAGGGAACGTGATGGCTACACCTTC. Protein: CSVGDRERDGYTF.